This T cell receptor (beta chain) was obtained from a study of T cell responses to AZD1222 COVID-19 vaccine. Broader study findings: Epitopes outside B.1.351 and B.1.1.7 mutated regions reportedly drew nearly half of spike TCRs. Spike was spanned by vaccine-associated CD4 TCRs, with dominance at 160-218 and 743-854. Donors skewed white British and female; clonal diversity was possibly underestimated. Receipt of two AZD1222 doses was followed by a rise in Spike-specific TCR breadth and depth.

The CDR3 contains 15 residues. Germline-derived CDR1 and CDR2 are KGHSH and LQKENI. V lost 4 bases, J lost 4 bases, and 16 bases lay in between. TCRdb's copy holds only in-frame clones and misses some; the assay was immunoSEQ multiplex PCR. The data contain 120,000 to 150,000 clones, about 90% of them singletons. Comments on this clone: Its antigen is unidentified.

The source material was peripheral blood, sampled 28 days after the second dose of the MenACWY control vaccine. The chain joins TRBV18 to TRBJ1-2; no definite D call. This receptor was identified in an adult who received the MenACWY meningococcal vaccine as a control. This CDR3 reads CASSRPQATGYGYTF. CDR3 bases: TGTGCCAGCTCACGGCCCCAAGCCACGGGCTATGGCTACACCTTC. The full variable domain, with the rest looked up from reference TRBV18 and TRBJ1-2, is NAGVMQNPRHLVRRRGQEARLRCSPMKGHSHVYWYRQLPEEGLKFMVYLQKENIIDESGMPKERFSAEFPKEGPSILRIQQVVRGDSAAYFCASSRPQATGYGYTFGSGTRLTVV.